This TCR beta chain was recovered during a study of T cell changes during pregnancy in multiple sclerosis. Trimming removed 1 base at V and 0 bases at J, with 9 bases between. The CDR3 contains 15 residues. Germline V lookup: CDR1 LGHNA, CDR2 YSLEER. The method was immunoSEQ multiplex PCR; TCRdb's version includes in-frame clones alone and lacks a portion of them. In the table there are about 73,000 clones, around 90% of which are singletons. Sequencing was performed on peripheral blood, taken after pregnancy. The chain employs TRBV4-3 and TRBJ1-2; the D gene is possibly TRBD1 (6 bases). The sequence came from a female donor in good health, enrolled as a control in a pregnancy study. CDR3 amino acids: CASSQVPGANYGYTF. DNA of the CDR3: TGCGCCAGCAGCCAAGTCCCAGGGGCTAACTATGGCTACACCTTC.